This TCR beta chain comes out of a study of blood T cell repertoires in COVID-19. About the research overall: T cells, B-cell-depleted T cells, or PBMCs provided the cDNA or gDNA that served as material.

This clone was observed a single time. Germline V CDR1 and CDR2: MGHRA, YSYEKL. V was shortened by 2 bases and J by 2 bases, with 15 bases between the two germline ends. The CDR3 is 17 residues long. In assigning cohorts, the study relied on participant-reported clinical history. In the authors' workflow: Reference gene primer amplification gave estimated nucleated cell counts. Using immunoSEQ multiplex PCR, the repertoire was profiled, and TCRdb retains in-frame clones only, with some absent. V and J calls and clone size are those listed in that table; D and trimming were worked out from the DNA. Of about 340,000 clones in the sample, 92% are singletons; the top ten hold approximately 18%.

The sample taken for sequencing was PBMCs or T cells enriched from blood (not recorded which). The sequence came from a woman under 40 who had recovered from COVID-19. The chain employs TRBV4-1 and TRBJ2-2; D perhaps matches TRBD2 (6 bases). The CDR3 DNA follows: TGCGCCAGCAGCCAACGCTCGGGGACTTCCAACACCGGGGAGCTGTTTTTT. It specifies CASSQRSGTSNTGELFF.